This passage covers 5 T cell receptor beta chains from one sample sequenced in a study of response to subunit inactivated influenza vaccine. MiXCR, run by TCRdb on the RT-PCR reads, gives a single entry per CDR3 protein. The sample holds about 700,000 distinct CDR3 sequences, more than 11% seen once. The source was PBMCs from blood, collected around two weeks before vaccination. The receptors come from a man aged 45 to 65 who received an inactivated influenza vaccine.

This clonotype was counted ten times or more. The V and J genes are TRBV5-1 and TRBJ2-3, with TRBD2 as a possible D gene (6 bases). Trimming stripped 4 bases from V and 4 bases from J, with 19 bases between. Per germline, CDR1 SGHRS and CDR2 YFSETQ. This CDR3 has 16 residues. The DNA of the CDR3 is TGCGCCAGCAGCGACGGACTATCCATTACCGCAGATACGCAGTATTTT. It codes for CASSDGLSITADTQYF.

Ten or more counts support this clonotype. The chain couples TRBV6-5 to TRBJ2-3; 7 nucleotides line up with TRBD1. Losses at the gene ends were 5 bases for V and 5 bases for J; bases not matched to a gene: 10. This CDR3 has 15 residues. From germline, CDR1 is MNHEY and CDR2 SVGAGI. The CDR3 region has the DNA TGTGCCAGCAGTACTACACTAGGGGGCGGAGATACGCAGTATTTT. This sequence encodes CASSTTLGGGDTQYF.

The chain's CDR3 is CASSLNWGDIQYF. The CDR3 DNA is TGCGCCAGCAGCCTCAATTGGGGAGACATTCAGTACTTC. The chain has TRBV4-3 and TRBJ2-4, with a weak D call TRBD2 (5 bases). The CDR3 loop spans 13 amino acids. V was clipped by 4 bases and J by 8 bases, with 12 bases between them. The V gene's germline CDR1 is LGHNA and CDR2 YSLEER.

The chain combines TRBV7-9 with TRBJ2-2; no clear D. The CDR3 sequence is 13 residues long. In germline, CDR1 is SEHNR, CDR2 FQNEAQ (reference sequence). V was shortened by 5 bases and J by 6 bases, with 10 bases between the two germline ends. The CDR3 bases are TGTGCCAGCAGCAAACAGTTCCCCGGGGAGCTGTTTTTT. This translates into CASSKQFPGELFF.

This clonotype has a handful of counts. This chain connects TRBV12-3 or TRBV12-4 to TRBJ1-3; a weak D match, TRBD1 (5 bases). This CDR3 region has 15 residues. Trimming took off 5 bases at V and 2 bases at J, with 13 bases between the two ends. For the CDR3, the DNA is TGTGCCAGCAGTCCGGGGGGGAGCACTGGAAACACCATATATTTT. Residues: CASSPGGSTGNTIYF.